The 24 T cell receptor beta chains reported below all come from one sample, sequenced in a study of shared clonotypes between healthy human individuals. Clones were sequenced by immunoSEQ multiplex PCR, and TCRdb holds only the in-frame ones, with some missing. The top ten clones hold under 1.5% of a sample with about 2 million clones, around 96% of them seen once. In the naive CD8 group, cells lacked CD45RO and were positively selected for CCR7, so terminally differentiated effector memory CD45RA+ cells were left out. The sample was naive CD8+ T cells sorted from blood. The receptors here all came from a man younger than 35 in good health.

The rearrangement links TRBV11-2 to TRBJ2-5; D is ambiguous. V was pared by 6 bases and J by 5 bases, with 16 bases between. The CDR3 consists of 14 residues. Looked up from germline, CDR1 is SGHAT and CDR2 is FQNNGV. The CDR3 region is CASRNSPSWETQYF. The CDR3 DNA is TGTGCCAGCAGAAATTCCCCCAGTTGGGAGACCCAGTACTTC.

The rearrangement links TRBV5-6 to TRBJ2-5; TRBD2 is a possible D gene (5 bases). Germline loops: CDR1 SGHDT, CDR2 YYEEEE. This CDR3 region has 14 residues. Trimming cost V 6 bases and J 4 bases, with 16 bases left between them. The CDR3 loop is CASTDVGGVETQYF. CDR3 in DNA: TGTGCCAGCACCGACGTTGGAGGCGTAGAGACCCAGTACTTC.

The rearrangement joins TRBV27 to TRBJ1-2; D possibly corresponds to TRBD1 (5 bases). This CDR3 region has 13 residues. The V and J ends lost 7 bases and 7 bases respectively, with 16 bases between them. In germline, CDR1 is MNHEY, CDR2 SMNVEV (reference sequence). DNA for the CDR3: TGTGCCAGCAAGAATACCGGGACCAGTGGCTACACCTTC. This sequence encodes CASKNTGTSGYTF.

The J gene is TRBJ2-7, the V gene TRBV28; 13 bases agree with TRBD2. V dropped 2 bases and J dropped 3; count of bases not matched to a gene: 7. The CDR3 is 17 amino acids. Germline-derived CDR1 and CDR2 are MDHEN and SYDVKM. The CDR3 is CASSLRGLAGTYYEQYF. The CDR3 DNA is TGTGCCAGCAGTTTACGGGGACTAGCGGGGACCTACTACGAGCAGTACTTC. The full variable domain, completed using reference TRBV28 and TRBJ2-7, is DVKVTQSSRYLVKRTGEKVFLECVQDMDHENMFWYRQDPGLGLRLIYFSYDVKMKEKGDIPEGYSVSREKKERFSLILESASTNQTSMYLCASSLRGLAGTYYEQYFGPGTRLTVT.

The V and J genes are TRBV7-3 and TRBJ1-1; D remains ambiguous. The germline V gene has CDR1 SGHTA and CDR2 FQGTGA. The CDR3 runs 14 residues. The germline V and J ends were trimmed by 3 bases and 5 bases, with 13 bases remaining between them. DNA for the CDR3: TGTGCCAGCAGCTTTGGCCCCTCGAAAACTGAAGCTTTCTTT. Its protein product is CASSFGPSKTEAFF.

V gene TRBV6-1 combines with J gene TRBJ1-5; 9 bases line up with TRBD1. The V and J ends lost 8 bases and 5 bases, in that order; junction bases with no gene match: 10. Germline assignment: CDR1 MNHNS and CDR2 SASEGT. There are 15 residues in the CDR3. For the CDR3, the DNA is TGTGCCAGCGAGAACAGGGGGCTGTTTGATCAGCCCCAGCATTTT. Translated: CASENRGLFDQPQHF.

The chain joins TRBV7-9 to TRBJ2-7; 8 positions agree with TRBD2. From germline, CDR1 is SEHNR and CDR2 FQNEAQ (reference sequence). CDR3 length equals 17 residues. V trimming: 3 bases; J trimming: 4 bases; junction bases outside the gene matches: 14. The CDR3 sequence is CASSFTEYAGGDYEQYF. The CDR3 DNA is TGTGCCAGCAGCTTCACCGAGTATGCGGGGGGCGATTACGAGCAGTACTTC.

J is TRBJ2-7 and V is TRBV15, with D maybe TRBD1 (5 bases). Germline V gene lookup returns CDR1 LNHNV and CDR2 YYDKDF (reference sequence). The ends were cut back, 0 bases at V and 6 bases at J, with 12 bases in the middle. CDR3 length equals 14 residues. This chain's CDR3 is CATSRDTSGFEQYF. The CDR3 DNA reads TGTGCCACCAGCAGAGATACTTCAGGGTTCGAGCAGTACTTC.

The chain couples TRBV4-1 to TRBJ2-3; D may correspond to TRBD1 or TRBD2 (5 bases each). CDR1 and CDR2 from the germline V gene are MGHRA and YSYEKL. The CDR3 length is 12 residues. V was pared by 8 bases and J by 6 bases, with 12 bases between. The CDR3, as DNA: TGCGCCAGCGGGGGTAGCCCGGATACGCAGTATTTT. It translates to CASGGSPDTQYF.

Details on this clone: Other nucleotide sequences in the sample specify the same CDR3. This chain joins TRBV9 and TRBJ1-1, with no clear D. V gave up 4 bases and J gave up 5 bases, with 12 bases separating them. This CDR3 is built from 13 residues. Per germline, CDR1 SGDLS and CDR2 YYNGEE. The CDR3 nucleotides are TGTGCCAGCAGCCCCCCTGGAGGGACTGAAGCTTTCTTT. Translated: CASSPPGGTEAFF.

J is TRBJ2-2 and V is TRBV19, with a possible D match to TRBD2 (5 bases). The germline V gene encodes CDR1 LNHDA and CDR2 SQIVND (reference sequence). V dropped 9 bases and J dropped 5 bases, with 10 bases sitting between them. The CDR3 is 12 amino acids. The CDR3 spells CASGDGTGELFF. CDR3 nucleotide sequence: TGTGCCAGCGGGGATGGGACCGGGGAGCTGTTTTTT. The variable domain in full, with the rest retrieved from reference TRBV19 and TRBJ2-2, is DGGITQSPKYLFRKEGQNVTLSCEQNLNHDAMYWYRQDPGQGLRLIYYSQIVNDFQKGDIAEGYSVSREKKESFPLTVTSAQKNPTAFYLCASGDGTGELFFGEGSRLTVL.

The chain combines TRBV4-1 with TRBJ2-7; a weak D match, TRBD2 (7 bases). The V gene lost 0 bases and the J gene lost 3 bases, with 18 bases spanning the gap. This CDR3 contains 17 residues. Germline V gene sequence: CDR1 MGHRA, CDR2 YSYEKL. CDR3 sequence (DNA): TGCGCCAGCAGCCAAGATCGAGGGGGGGCGCTAGGCTACGAGCAGTACTTC. Its translation: CASSQDRGGALGYEQYF.

The chain recombines TRBV5-1 with TRBJ1-2, with TRBD1 matching 9 bases. This CDR3 has 17 amino acids. V was clipped by 4 bases and J by 8 bases; unmatched bases: 18. In germline, CDR1 is SGHRS, CDR2 YFSETQ. This CDR3 is CASSKNRDRVQQEGYTF. For the CDR3, the DNA is TGCGCCAGCAGCAAAAATAGGGACAGGGTGCAACAAGAGGGCTACACCTTC.

The rearrangement joins TRBV9 to TRBJ2-1; D might be TRBD2 (6 bases). The germline V gene has CDR1 SGDLS and CDR2 YYNGEE. Trimming took off 2 bases at V and 3 bases at J, with 12 bases between the two ends. The CDR3 runs 15 residues. The CDR3 DNA follows: TGTGCCAGCAGCGTTCAACCGGGAGTCTACAATGAGCAGTTCTTC. Protein product: CASSVQPGVYNEQFF. Variable domain in full (rest from reference TRBV9 and TRBJ2-1): DSGVTQTPKHLITATGQRVTLRCSPRSGDLSVYWYQQSLDQGLQFLIQYYNGEERAKGNILERFSAQQFPDLHSELNLSSLELGDSALYFCASSVQPGVYNEQFFGPGTRLTVL.

The V call is TRBV16, the J call TRBJ1-3; no firm D call. The CDR3 sequence is 12 residues long. V dropped 4 bases and J dropped 4 bases, with 5 bases sitting between them. Germline V CDR1 and CDR2: KGHSY, FQNENV. The CDR3 sequence is CASSLEGNTIYF. The CDR3 region has the DNA TGTGCCAGCAGCCTCGAGGGAAACACCATATATTTT. Full variable domain (missing parts from reference TRBV16 and TRBJ1-3): GEEVAQTPKHLVRGEGQKAKLYCAPIKGHSYVFWYQQVLKNEFKFLISFQNENVFDETGMPKERFSAKCLPNSPCSLEIQATKLEDSAVYFCASSLEGNTIYFGEGSWLTVV.

In DNA form, the CDR3 reads TGTGCCAGCAGCTCCACCCTGACAGGCCCTACGGGGGAGCAGTACTTC. Its protein product is CASSSTLTGPTGEQYF. V usage is TRBV7-9 and J usage is TRBJ2-7; maybe TRBD1 (6 bases). V was trimmed by 4 bases and J by 7 bases, leaving 23 bases between them. This CDR3 contains 16 residues. Germline V gene sequence: CDR1 SEHNR, CDR2 FQNEAQ (reference sequence).

The J gene is TRBJ2-7, the V gene TRBV6-5; tentatively, D is TRBD1 (6 bases). CDR1 MNHEY and CDR2 SVGAGI come from the germline V gene. Trimming left V 6 bases short and J 4 bases short, with 19 bases between. This CDR3 has 15 amino acids. The CDR3 sequence: CASSPAGRGGYEQYF. CDR3 bases: TGTGCCAGCAGCCCCGCAGGCAGGGGCGGTTACGAGCAGTACTTC.

This rearrangement joins TRBV9 to TRBJ2-1; 8 bases agree with TRBD2. CDR3 length equals 16 residues. Germline CDR1 is SGDLS and CDR2 is YYNGEE. The junction had 4 bases not matched to a gene; V was cut back by 0 bases and J by 2 bases. CDR3 protein: CASSVGGLGPYNEQFF. Written as DNA, the CDR3 is TGTGCCAGCAGCGTAGGGGGACTAGGTCCCTACAATGAGCAGTTCTTC.

This chain links TRBV4-3 with TRBJ2-1; no clear D gene. The V gene lost 3 bases and the J gene lost 8 bases, with 20 bases spanning the gap. The V gene's germline CDR1 is LGHNA and CDR2 YSLEER. CDR3 length: 16 residues. CDR3 nucleotide sequence: TGCGCCAGCAGCCAGAGTTGGGTAGGTCCTATTGATGAGCAGTTCTTC. This translates into CASSQSWVGPIDEQFF.

This sequence joins TRBV7-6 and TRBJ2-7, with a possible D match to TRBD2 (6 bases). Trimming removed 8 bases at V and 6 bases at J, with 11 bases between. Germline CDR1 SGHVS, CDR2 FNYEAQ. The CDR3 is made up of 11 amino acids. The CDR3 reads CASAAGGEQYF. The DNA for the CDR3 is TGTGCCAGCGCAGCCGGGGGCGAGCAGTACTTC.

V and J are TRBV9 and TRBJ2-7, with D perhaps matching TRBD1 or TRBD2 (5 bases each). With 3 bases removed from V and 5 bases from J, the gap between germline ends came to 15 bases. The CDR3 loop spans 14 amino acids. Germline CDR1 and CDR2: SGDLS and YYNGEE. The CDR3 reads CASSEPGADHEQYF. Here the CDR3 DNA reads TGTGCCAGCAGCGAGCCCGGGGCAGACCACGAGCAGTACTTC. The whole variable domain, remainder taken from reference TRBV9 and TRBJ2-7, is DSGVTQTPKHLITATGQRVTLRCSPRSGDLSVYWYQQSLDQGLQFLIQYYNGEERAKGNILERFSAQQFPDLHSELNLSSLELGDSALYFCASSEPGADHEQYFGPGTRLTVT.

This chain connects TRBV7-8 to TRBJ1-2; TRBD1 matches at 8 bases. The junction had 13 bases not matched to a gene; V was cut back by 6 bases and J by 4 bases. CDR3 size: 16 residues. From germline, CDR1 is SGHVS and CDR2 FQNEAQ. In nucleotides, the CDR3 is TGTGCCAGCAGTCCTCAGGGGGCAGGGGGTAGCTATGGCTACACCTTC. Translated, it gives CASSPQGAGGSYGYTF.

The chain recombines TRBV6-5 with TRBJ1-2; D remains unclear. The V and J ends lost 6 bases and 4 bases respectively, with 18 bases between them. CDR3 size: 15 residues. Germline CDR1 MNHEY, CDR2 SVGAGI. CDR3 amino acids: CASRREGGGGYGYTF. CDR3 nucleotides: TGTGCCAGCAGGAGGGAAGGCGGTGGAGGCTATGGCTACACCTTC.

The rearrangement joins TRBV4-1 to TRBJ1-4; D might be TRBD1 (6 bases). Trimming shortened V by 4 bases and J by 6 bases, and 15 bases separated the two germline ends. Germline-derived CDR1 and CDR2 are MGHRA and YSYEKL. CDR3 length equals 15 residues. CDR3 in amino acids: CASSRRGRGDEKLFF. The CDR3, as DNA: TGCGCCAGCAGCCGCAGGGGAAGGGGGGATGAAAAACTGTTTTTT.